One and the same sample provided the 11 T cell receptor beta chains below, sequenced in a study of long-term antiretroviral therapy in people with HIV. Samples were assayed with immunoSEQ v3.0 at survey level. TCRdb keeps only in-frame clones here, not all; method: immunoSEQ multiplex PCR. The data show tens of thousands of clones, 82% seen once. Sequenced here: unsorted PBMCs, sampled 0.3 years after starting antiretroviral therapy. Receptors originate from a man aged 18 to 29 with HIV.

The chain links TRBV10-3 to TRBJ2-5; D may be TRBD1 (5 bases). V was cut by 11 bases and J by 3 bases, with 16 bases left in between. The CDR3 consists of 13 residues. Looked up from germline, CDR1 is ENHRY and CDR2 is SYGVKD. The DNA of the CDR3 is TGTGCCGCCTCAAAGGGGATGAAAGAGACCCAGTACTTC. It is translated as CAASKGMKETQYF.

The chain links TRBV7-2 to TRBJ2-7; 11 positions agree with TRBD2. The CDR3 consists of 15 residues. Trimming removed 4 bases from V and 3 bases from J; junction bases left unmatched: 5. The germline V gene has CDR1 SGHTA and CDR2 FQGNSA. Here the CDR3 reads CASSSELAGVYEQYF. CDR3 nucleotides: TGTGCCAGCAGCTCTGAACTAGCGGGAGTCTACGAGCAGTACTTC. Variable domain in full (rest from reference TRBV7-2 and TRBJ2-7): GAGVSQSPSNKVTEKGKDVELRCDPISGHTALYWYRQSLGQGLEFLIYFQGNSAPDKSGLPSDRFSAERTGGSVSTLTIQRTQQEDSAVYLCASSSELAGVYEQYFGPGTRLTVT.

This rearrangement joins TRBV7-9 to TRBJ2-7, with D tentatively TRBD1 or TRBD2 (7 bases each). Trimming cost V 5 bases and J 2 bases, with 16 bases left between them. Germline CDR1 is SEHNR and CDR2 is FQNEAQ (reference sequence). The CDR3 consists of 15 residues. CDR3 in amino acids: CASSRGDSGTYEQYF. The CDR3 coding sequence is TGTGCCAGCAGCCGGGGGGACAGCGGAACCTACGAGCAGTACTTC.

This clone was detected only once. Written as DNA, the CDR3 is TGTGCCAGCTCATCCGTTCCTAGCGGGGGGCTCAATGGGGCAGATACGCAGTATTTT. Protein: CASSSVPSGGLNGADTQYF. The V and J genes are TRBV18 and TRBJ2-3; 11 bases fit TRBD2. This CDR3 comprises 19 residues. J gave up 4 bases and V 5 bases, and 17 bases lay outside the gene matches. Germline-derived CDR1 and CDR2 are KGHSH and LQKENI.

The chain employs TRBV4-3 and TRBJ2-5, with TRBD2 matching 10 bases. V shed 0 bases and J 5 bases; nucleotides not matched to a gene: 12. This CDR3 has 18 amino acids. CDR1 is LGHNA and CDR2 is YSLEER in the germline V gene. In DNA, the CDR3 is TGCGCCAGCAGCCAAGATCCCTGGCTAGCGGGAGACGGGGAGACCCAGTACTTC. Its protein product is CASSQDPWLAGDGETQYF.

The chain carries TRBV2 and TRBJ2-7; TRBD2 matches at 9 bases. The J segment lost 5 bases and the V segment lost 5 bases, leaving 7 bases of the junction unmatched. In germline, CDR1 is SNHLY, CDR2 FYNNEI. The CDR3 has 14 amino acids. In DNA form, the CDR3 reads TGTGCCAGCAGTAATGCGGGGGGGATGGACGAGCAGTACTTC. Translation: CASSNAGGMDEQYF.

This chain connects TRBV28 to TRBJ2-2; 8 bases agree with TRBD1. Trimming removed 4 bases from V and 5 bases from J; junction bases left unmatched: 9. CDR3 size: 16 residues. Germline CDR1 and CDR2: MDHEN and SYDVKM. As DNA, the CDR3 is TGTGCCAGCAGTTCCCTAGCAGGGGGCGATACCGGGGAGCTGTTTTTT. Translating gives CASSSLAGGDTGELFF.

The chain recombines TRBV2 with TRBJ1-2; TRBD1 matches 9 bases. After removal of 2 bases from V and 3 bases from J, the junction contained 16 bases not matched to a gene. Germline V gene data show CDR1 as SNHLY and CDR2 as FYNNEI. The CDR3 has 19 residues. The CDR3 loop reads CASSETGKQGAGFYYGYTF. The CDR3 bases are TGTGCCAGCAGTGAAACGGGAAAACAGGGGGCTGGATTCTACTATGGCTACACCTTC.

The chain combines TRBV18 with TRBJ1-2, with D possibly matching TRBD1 (6 bases). Germline V gives CDR1 KGHSH, CDR2 LQKENI. The CDR3 is made up of 14 amino acids. V shed 1 base and J shed 3 bases, with 9 bases lying between them. The CDR3 nucleotides are TGTGCCAGCTCACCACGGGGACAAGACTATGGCTACACCTTC. Translation gives CASSPRGQDYGYTF.

This sequence joins TRBV5-1 and TRBJ1-1, with D unresolved. This CDR3 contains 13 residues. Germline-derived CDR1 and CDR2 are SGHRS and YFSETQ. V lost 0 bases, J lost 8 bases, and 11 bases lay in between. In DNA, the CDR3 is TGCGCCAGCAGCTTGGGGTCCCAGGTAGAAGCTTTCTTT. Protein sequence: CASSLGSQVEAFF.

The rearrangement links TRBV5-4 to TRBJ1-4, with 9 bases fitting TRBD1. The V gene end was trimmed by 3 bases and the J gene end by 8 bases; junction bases not matched to a gene: 8. This CDR3 is 15 amino acids long. Looked up from germline, CDR1 is SGHNT and CDR2 is YYREEE (reference sequence). CDR3 DNA sequence: TGTGCCAGCAGCTCCCCGGGACAGGGCGTAGAAAAACTGTTTTTT. Translated, it gives CASSSPGQGVEKLFF.